This T cell receptor beta chain was sequenced for a study of vaccination effects on CD4 cells after COVID-19. Following culture for about 11 days, CD4+ T cells were isolated. The person had PCR-confirmed SARS-CoV-2 infection between March and December 2020. It was two doses of either the BNT162b2 or mRNA-1273 vaccine that participants received. This clone appeared a single time. Its antigen is still unknown. Profiled with immunoSEQ multiplex PCR; TCRdb holds only in-frame clones, not every one. The sample has 50,000 or so clones; over 60% are singletons. CDR3 length: 15 residues. V was trimmed by 1 base and J by 2 bases, leaving 12 bases between them. Looked up from germline, CDR1 is SGHRS and CDR2 is YFSETQ.

This clonotype was sampled from a human donor who had a prior SARS-CoV-2 infection. The chain links TRBV5-1 to TRBJ1-1; weak D call: TRBD1 (6 bases). Specimen: CD4+ T cells from PBMCs cultured without peptide, collected after COVID-19 vaccination. The CDR3 sequence: CASSLNSGENTEAFF. In nucleotides, the CDR3 is TGCGCCAGCAGCTTGAACTCAGGGGAAAACACTGAAGCTTTCTTT.